A single sample is the source of the 32 T cell receptor beta chains below, sequenced in a study of shared clonotypes between healthy human individuals. Libraries were prepared by immunoSEQ multiplex PCR; TCRdb keeps only in-frame clonotypes and omits some of them. The sample yields roughly 2 million clones, about 94% seen once. The sequencing sample was made of naive CD4+ T cells sorted from blood. The subset denotes: CD45RA+ positively selected. The receptors derive from a man younger than 30 in good health.

The CDR3 DNA reads TGTGCCAGCAGTGGGCAAAAGGGTAGCAATCAGCCCCAGCATTTT. It yields the protein CASSGQKGSNQPQHF. The rearrangement links TRBV2 to TRBJ1-5; D gene ambiguous. Trimming left V 4 bases short and J 0 bases short, with 10 bases between. The CDR3 is 15 residues long. Germline CDR1 SNHLY, CDR2 FYNNEI.

This chain joins TRBV6-5 and TRBJ1-2; D possibly corresponds to TRBD1 (6 bases). The ends were cut back, 8 bases at V and 7 bases at J, with 14 bases in the middle. CDR1 MNHEY and CDR2 SVGAGI come from the germline V gene. The CDR3 extends over 12 amino acids. CDR3 nucleotide sequence: TGTGCCAGCCGTGAGGGGGGAGGTGGCTACACCTTC. Protein: CASREGGGGYTF.

The rearrangement joins TRBV30 to TRBJ2-5; 8 nucleotides agree with TRBD2. Germline V gene sequence: CDR1 GTSNPN, CDR2 SVGIG (reference sequence). This CDR3 is built from 12 residues. The V gene end was trimmed by 7 bases and the J gene end by 5 bases; junction bases not matched to a gene: 6. The CDR3 nucleotides read TGTGCCTCGACGGGGGGGTACGAGACCCAGTACTTC. Translated: CASTGGYETQYF.

Concerning this clone: The sample has other DNA sequences that encode this CDR3 too. This chain connects TRBV5-1 to TRBJ1-2, with 8 nucleotides matching TRBD1. Trimming took 0 bases from V and 7 from J; bases not matched to a gene: 5. Looked up from germline, CDR1 is SGHRS and CDR2 is YFSETQ. CDR3 length equals 14 residues. The DNA for the CDR3 is TGCGCCAGCAGCTTGGGTCAGGGGGCAAGTGGCTACACCTTC. The encoded protein is CASSLGQGASGYTF.

This chain's CDR3 is CAISETVNQPQHF. The DNA for the CDR3 is TGTGCCATCAGTGAAACAGTCAATCAGCCCCAGCATTTT. V and J are TRBV10-3 and TRBJ1-5; D gene uncertain. This CDR3 comprises 13 residues. Between the trimmed V and J ends, which lost 3 bases and 3 bases, there was a span of 6 bases. Germline CDR1 is ENHRY and CDR2 is SYGVKD.

Comments on this clone: Other DNA sequences in this specimen translate into the identical CDR3. The V gene is TRBV27, the J gene TRBJ1-3; TRBD1 matches 9 bases. The CDR3 is made up of 14 amino acids. The J segment lost 4 bases and the V segment lost 4 bases, leaving 2 bases of the junction unmatched. In germline, CDR1 is MNHEY, CDR2 SMNVEV (reference sequence). DNA of the CDR3: TGTGCCAGCAGTTCCGGGACAGGGGGAAACACCATATATTTT. It codes for CASSSGTGGNTIYF.

The rearrangement links TRBV9 to TRBJ2-5; D is possibly TRBD2 (6 bases). This CDR3 is 15 amino acids long. Between the trimmed V and J ends, which lost 2 bases and 5 bases, there was a span of 16 bases. Germline V CDR1 and CDR2: SGDLS, YYNGEE. CDR3 DNA sequence: TGTGCCAGCAGCGTTGTAGGCGGGATGGAGGAGACCCAGTACTTC. It codes for CASSVVGGMEETQYF.

The chain carries TRBV11-2 and TRBJ1-2; D not resolved. Germline loops: CDR1 SGHAT, CDR2 FQNNGV. Trimming took off 5 bases at V and 5 bases at J, with 12 bases between the two ends. CDR3 length: 13 residues. CDR3 region: CASSPLREYGYTF. Here the CDR3 DNA reads TGTGCCAGCAGCCCCCTGAGGGAGTATGGCTACACCTTC.

This clone was counted a single time. J is TRBJ1-2 and V is TRBV29-1, with 7 bases aligning to TRBD1. Germline loops: CDR1 SQVTM, CDR2 ANQGSEA. V was pared by 8 bases and J by 2 bases, with 5 bases of the junction left unmatched. The CDR3 totals 12 residues. CDR3 sequence reads: CSTRGKNYGYTF. CDR3 DNA sequence: TGCAGCACCAGGGGGAAGAACTATGGCTACACCTTC.

V and J are TRBV6-5 and TRBJ2-5; TRBD1 aligns across 7 bases. Germline values: CDR1 MNHEY, CDR2 SVGAGI. The CDR3 is made up of 15 amino acids. Losses at the gene ends were 5 bases for V and 1 base for J; bases not matched to a gene: 7. DNA of the CDR3: TGTGCCAGCAGTCCCCGGGACAGCCCCCAAGAGACCCAGTACTTC. It codes for CASSPRDSPQETQYF.

The chain recombines TRBV7-8 with TRBJ2-5, with D perhaps given as TRBD1 or TRBD2 (5 bases each). Trimming stripped 4 bases from V and 0 bases from J, with 12 bases between. CDR1 and CDR2 (germline): SGHVS, FQNEAQ. The CDR3 extends over 15 amino acids. The CDR3 loop reads CASSSQGRDQETQYF. DNA of the CDR3: TGTGCCAGCAGCTCGCAGGGACGGGACCAAGAGACCCAGTACTTC.

The gene calls are TRBV7-9 and TRBJ1-2; maybe TRBD1 (5 bases). CDR1 is SEHNR and CDR2 is FQNEAQ in the germline V gene (reference sequence). Trimming took off 3 bases at V and 4 bases at J, with 9 bases between the two ends. The CDR3 has 13 amino acids. CDR3 nucleotides: TGTGCCAGCAGCTTCGACAGCTTCTATGGCTACACCTTC. Translating gives CASSFDSFYGYTF.

The rearrangement links TRBV10-2 to TRBJ2-1; 11 nucleotides align to TRBD2. This CDR3 region has 14 residues. Trimming cost V 8 bases and J 7 bases; bases outside gene matches: 7. The V gene's germline CDR1 is WSHSY and CDR2 SAAADI. This CDR3 reads CASWPTSGINEQFF. CDR3 bases: TGCGCCAGCTGGCCGACTAGCGGGATAAATGAGCAGTTCTTC.

The chain links TRBV25-1 to TRBJ2-5, with D perhaps being TRBD1 or TRBD2 (5 bases each). Germline-derived CDR1 and CDR2 are MGHDK and SYGVNS. V shed 5 bases and J shed 4 bases, with 17 bases lying between them. There are 15 residues in the CDR3. This chain's CDR3 is CASSPLVAGTETQYF. The CDR3 coding sequence is TGTGCCAGCAGTCCTCTCGTCGCAGGGACAGAGACCCAGTACTTC.

This chain joins TRBV6-6 and TRBJ2-1, with TRBD2 matching over 9 bases. Germline assignment: CDR1 MNHNY and CDR2 SVGAGI (reference sequence). The V and J ends lost 6 bases and 10 bases, in that order; junction bases with no gene match: 4. CDR3 size: 12 residues. DNA for the CDR3: TGTGCCAGCAGCAGCGGACTAGCGGAGCAGTTCTTC. Encoded protein: CASSSGLAEQFF.

V usage is TRBV6-1 and J usage is TRBJ1-2, with D possibly TRBD1 on 5 matching bases. This CDR3 has 13 residues. The V end lost 9 bases, the J end lost 4 bases, and 15 bases lay between the germline ends. Germline loops: CDR1 MNHNS, CDR2 SASEGT. In nucleotides, the CDR3 is TGTGCCAGTGGGGTAGGGACCCTCTATGGCTACACCTTC. Protein sequence: CASGVGTLYGYTF.

The sample holds one count of this clone. V gene TRBV11-2 combines with J gene TRBJ1-2; D perhaps matches TRBD1 (5 bases). The CDR3 spans 14 residues. Germline CDR1 reads SGHAT; CDR2 reads FQNNGV. With 4 bases removed from V and 2 bases from J, the gap between germline ends came to 11 bases. The CDR3 spells CASSSLRGNYGYTF. The CDR3 DNA follows: TGTGCCAGCAGCTCACTGCGGGGGAACTATGGCTACACCTTC.

The V gene is TRBV29-1, the J gene TRBJ2-1; D is unclear. This CDR3 spans 11 amino acids. With 4 bases removed from V and 8 bases from J, the gap between germline ends came to 9 bases. The germline V gene has CDR1 SQVTM and CDR2 ANQGSEA. The CDR3 is CSVVTGYEQFF. The CDR3 nucleotides are TGCAGCGTTGTCACGGGCTATGAGCAGTTCTTC.

This clone has only one observation. The rearrangement joins TRBV27 to TRBJ2-1; D unclear. The germline CDR1 and CDR2 sequences are MNHEY and SMNVEV (reference sequence). Trimming shortened V by 0 bases and J by 6 bases, and 6 bases separated the two germline ends. The CDR3 is 13 residues long. CDR3 coding DNA: TGTGCCAGCAGTTTATCGTCTACCAATGAGCAGTTCTTC. It yields the protein CASSLSSTNEQFF.

The chain links TRBV7-3 to TRBJ2-4, with D hard to call. V was shortened by 2 bases and J by 0 bases, with 8 bases between the two germline ends. Germline V gene lookup returns CDR1 SGHTA and CDR2 FQGTGA. There are 15 residues in the CDR3. The CDR3 sequence: CASSLSPAAKNIQYF. The CDR3 DNA is TGTGCCAGCAGCTTATCGCCAGCAGCCAAAAACATTCAGTACTTC.

This chain connects TRBV10-3 to TRBJ1-3, with D maybe TRBD1 (6 bases). CDR3 size: 15 residues. Germline lookup yields CDR1 ENHRY and CDR2 SYGVKD. The ends were cut back, 4 bases at V and 4 bases at J, with 14 bases in the middle. CDR3 DNA: TGTGCCATCAGTGGGGACACCCTTTCGGGAAACACCATATATTTT. Translated, it gives CAISGDTLSGNTIYF.

This clone appeared once. This chain uses TRBV30 with TRBJ1-2, with D possibly TRBD1 on 5 matching bases. The CDR3 totals 13 residues. Germline CDR1 reads GTSNPN; CDR2 reads SVGIG (reference sequence). V was clipped by 0 bases and J by 8 bases, with 13 bases between them. The CDR3 DNA reads TGTGCCTGGAGTGTAATGTATCCAGGGGGCTACACCTTC. Residues: CAWSVMYPGGYTF.

The chain recombines TRBV18 with TRBJ1-1; D gene unclear. This CDR3 comprises 13 residues. Germline V CDR1 and CDR2: KGHSH, LQKENI. Trimming took 6 bases from V and 4 from J, leaving 12 bases between them. This chain's CDR3 is CASSKTVSTEAFF. The CDR3 DNA reads as TGTGCCAGCTCCAAGACGGTCTCCACTGAAGCTTTCTTT. The variable domain in full, with the rest retrieved from reference TRBV18 and TRBJ1-1, is NAGVMQNPRHLVRRRGQEARLRCSPMKGHSHVYWYRQLPEEGLKFMVYLQKENIIDESGMPKERFSAEFPKEGPSILRIQQVVRGDSAAYFCASSKTVSTEAFFGQGTRLTVV.

The J gene is TRBJ2-7, the V gene TRBV18; TRBD1 agrees at 7 bases. CDR3 length: 15 amino acids. Germline CDR1 is KGHSH and CDR2 is LQKENI. V lost 5 bases and J lost 0; bases outside the gene matches: 7. The DNA for the CDR3 is TGTGCCAGCTCAGAGACCGGGACAGACTCCTACGAGCAGTACTTC. This gives the protein CASSETGTDSYEQYF.

The chain is built from TRBV28 and TRBJ1-5; D is ambiguous. CDR1 MDHEN and CDR2 SYDVKM come from the germline V gene. V was clipped by 6 bases and J by 1 base, with 4 bases between them. CDR3 length: 12 amino acids. Here the CDR3 DNA reads TGTGCCAGCAGGATGAGCAATCAGCCCCAGCATTTT. Amino acid sequence: CASRMSNQPQHF.

This chain links TRBV6-1 with TRBJ2-5, with 7 bases lining up with TRBD1. Trimming at V came to 6 bases and at J to 6 bases, leaving 7 bases not matched to a gene. Germline CDR1 and CDR2: MNHNS and SASEGT. This CDR3 comprises 13 residues. CDR3 amino acids: CASSRQGGQTQYF. Written as DNA, the CDR3 is TGTGCCAGCAGCCGACAGGGCGGGCAGACCCAGTACTTC.

On this clone itself: Additional DNA sequences in this sample encode the identical CDR3. The chain is built from TRBV6-6 and TRBJ1-4, with D perhaps matching TRBD1 (5 bases). CDR3 size: 14 residues. Trimming took off 2 bases at V and 8 bases at J, with 12 bases between the two ends. Germline V gene sequence: CDR1 MNHNY, CDR2 SVGAGI (reference sequence). CDR3 DNA: TGTGCCAGCAGTTACCCAGGGTCCAACGAAAAACTGTTTTTT. Protein sequence: CASSYPGSNEKLFF.

The chain is built from TRBV11-2 and TRBJ2-1; the D is unclear. Trimming shortened V by 3 bases and J by 7 bases, and 13 bases separated the two germline ends. Germline CDR1 SGHAT, CDR2 FQNNGV. The CDR3 totals 14 residues. CDR3 in amino acids: CASSFLMSNNEQFF. The CDR3 DNA reads TGTGCCAGCAGCTTCCTAATGTCTAATAATGAGCAGTTCTTC.

V gene TRBV5-6 combines with J gene TRBJ1-6; tentatively, D is TRBD1 (5 bases). Trimming removed 5 bases at V and 9 bases at J, with 27 bases between. Germline CDR1 is SGHDT and CDR2 is YYEEEE. This CDR3 comprises 18 residues. The CDR3 sequence: CASSDTGRVVVGTSPLHF. The DNA of the CDR3 is TGTGCCAGCAGTGATACGGGACGGGTAGTAGTCGGGACTTCACCCCTCCACTTT.

The chain has TRBV7-2 and TRBJ2-2, with 9 bases aligning to TRBD1. V shed 4 bases, J shed 4 bases, and the junction held 13 bases outside the gene matches. Germline lookup yields CDR1 SGHTA and CDR2 FQGNSA. The CDR3 runs to 18 residues. The CDR3 region has the DNA TGTGCCAGCAGCTCGGGATTGACACAGGGGGCGTTCACCGGGGAGCTGTTTTTT. Translated, it gives CASSSGLTQGAFTGELFF.

The J gene is TRBJ1-3, the V gene TRBV2, with TRBD1 matching 11 bases. The CDR3 consists of 15 residues. V trimming: 4 bases; J trimming: 4 bases; junction bases outside the gene matches: 3. The V gene's germline CDR1 is SNHLY and CDR2 FYNNEI. The DNA of the CDR3 is TGTGCCAGCAGTGGGACAGGGGGCCGGGGAAACACCATATATTTT. Translated, it gives CASSGTGGRGNTIYF.

The chain combines TRBV6-1 with TRBJ2-4; D remains unclear. V was pared by 7 bases and J by 0 bases, with 10 bases between. Germline CDR1 MNHNS, CDR2 SASEGT. The CDR3 length is 14 residues. DNA of the CDR3: TGTGCCAGCACAGACCCCCTAGCCAAAAACATTCAGTACTTC. Its protein product is CASTDPLAKNIQYF.